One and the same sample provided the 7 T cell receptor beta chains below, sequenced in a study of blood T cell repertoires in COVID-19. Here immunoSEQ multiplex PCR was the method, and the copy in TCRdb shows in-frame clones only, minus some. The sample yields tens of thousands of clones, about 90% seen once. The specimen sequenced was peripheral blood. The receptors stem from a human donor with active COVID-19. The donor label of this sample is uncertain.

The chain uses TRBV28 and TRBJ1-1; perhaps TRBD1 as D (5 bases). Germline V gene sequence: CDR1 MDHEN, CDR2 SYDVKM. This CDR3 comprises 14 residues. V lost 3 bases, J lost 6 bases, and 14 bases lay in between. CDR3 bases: TGTGCCAGCAGTTTTGGGTCCCAGGGCGCTGAAGCTTTCTTT. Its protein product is CASSFGSQGAEAFF.

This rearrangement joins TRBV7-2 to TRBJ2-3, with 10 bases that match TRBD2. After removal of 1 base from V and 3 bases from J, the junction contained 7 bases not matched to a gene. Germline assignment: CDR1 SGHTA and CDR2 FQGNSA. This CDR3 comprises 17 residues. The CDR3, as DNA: TGTGCCAGCAGCTTAGTTGAAGCGGGAGGGATTACAGATACGCAGTATTTT. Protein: CASSLVEAGGITDTQYF.

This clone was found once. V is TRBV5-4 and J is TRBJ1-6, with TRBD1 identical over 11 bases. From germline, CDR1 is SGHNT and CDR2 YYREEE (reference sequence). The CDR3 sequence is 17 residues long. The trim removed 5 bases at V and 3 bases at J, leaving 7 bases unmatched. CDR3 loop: CASRSAGTGGYNSPLHF. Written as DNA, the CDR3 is TGTGCCAGCAGATCCGCCGGGACAGGGGGCTATAATTCACCCCTCCACTTT.

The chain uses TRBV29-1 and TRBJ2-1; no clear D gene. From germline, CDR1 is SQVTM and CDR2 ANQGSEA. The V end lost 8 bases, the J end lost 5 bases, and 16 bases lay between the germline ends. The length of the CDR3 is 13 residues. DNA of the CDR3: TGCAGCTTCCTGTCAGGAACCCACAATGAGCAGTTCTTC. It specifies CSFLSGTHNEQFF.

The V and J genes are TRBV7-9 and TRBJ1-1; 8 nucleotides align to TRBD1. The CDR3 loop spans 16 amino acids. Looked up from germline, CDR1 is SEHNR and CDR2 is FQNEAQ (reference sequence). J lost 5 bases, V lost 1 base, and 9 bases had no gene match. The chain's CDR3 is CASSLGGTGGGTEAFF. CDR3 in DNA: TGTGCCAGCAGCTTAGGAGGGACAGGCGGCGGGACTGAAGCTTTCTTT. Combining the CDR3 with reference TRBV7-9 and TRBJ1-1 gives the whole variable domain DTGVSQNPRHKITKRGQNVTFRCDPISEHNRLYWYRQTLGQGPEFLTYFQNEAQLEKSRLLSDRFSAERPKGSFSTLEIQRTEQGDSAMYLCASSLGGTGGGTEAFFGQGTRLTVV.

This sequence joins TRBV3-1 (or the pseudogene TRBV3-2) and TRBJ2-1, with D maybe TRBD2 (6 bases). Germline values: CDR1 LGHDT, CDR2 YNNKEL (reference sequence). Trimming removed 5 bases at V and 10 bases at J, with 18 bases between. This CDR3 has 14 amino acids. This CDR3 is CASSSSRGREEQFF. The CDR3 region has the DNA TGTGCCAGCAGCAGCTCCCGGGGCCGGGAGGAGCAGTTCTTC.

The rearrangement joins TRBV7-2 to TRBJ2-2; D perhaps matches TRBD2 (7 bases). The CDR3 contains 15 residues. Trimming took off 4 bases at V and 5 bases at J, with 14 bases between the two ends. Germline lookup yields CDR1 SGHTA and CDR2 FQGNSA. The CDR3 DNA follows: TGTGCCAGCAGCTCGGGGGGCCTCACAACCGGGGAGCTGTTTTTT. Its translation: CASSSGGLTTGELFF.